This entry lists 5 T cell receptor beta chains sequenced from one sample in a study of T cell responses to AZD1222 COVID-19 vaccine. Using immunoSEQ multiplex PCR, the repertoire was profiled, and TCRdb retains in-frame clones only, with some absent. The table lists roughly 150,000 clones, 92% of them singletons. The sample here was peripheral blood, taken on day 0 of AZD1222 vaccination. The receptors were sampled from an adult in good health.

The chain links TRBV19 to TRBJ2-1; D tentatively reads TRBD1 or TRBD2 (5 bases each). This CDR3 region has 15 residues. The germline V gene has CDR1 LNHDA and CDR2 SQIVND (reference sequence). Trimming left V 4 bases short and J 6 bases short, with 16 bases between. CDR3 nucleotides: TGTGCCAGTAGTACAACGGGACGGCCTTTCAATGAGCAGTTCTTC. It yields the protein CASSTTGRPFNEQFF.

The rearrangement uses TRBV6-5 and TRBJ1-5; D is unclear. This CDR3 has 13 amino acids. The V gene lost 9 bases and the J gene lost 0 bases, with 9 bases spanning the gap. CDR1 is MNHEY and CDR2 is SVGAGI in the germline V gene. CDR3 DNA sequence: TGTGCCAGTTCGGGGAATAGCAATCAGCCCCAGCATTTT. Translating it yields CASSGNSNQPQHF.

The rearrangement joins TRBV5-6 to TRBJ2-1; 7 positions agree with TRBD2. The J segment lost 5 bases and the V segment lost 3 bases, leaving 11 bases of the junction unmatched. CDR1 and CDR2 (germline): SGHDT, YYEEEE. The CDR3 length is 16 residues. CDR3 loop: CASSSRTWDYDNEQFF. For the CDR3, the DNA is TGTGCCAGCAGCTCCAGAACTTGGGACTACGACAATGAGCAGTTCTTC.

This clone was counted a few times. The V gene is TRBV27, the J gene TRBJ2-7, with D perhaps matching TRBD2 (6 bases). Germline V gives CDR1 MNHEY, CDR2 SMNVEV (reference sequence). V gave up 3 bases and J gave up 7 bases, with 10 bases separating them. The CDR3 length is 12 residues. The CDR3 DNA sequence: TGTGCCAGCAGTTTCGCTCGGGAGGAGCAGTACTTC. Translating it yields CASSFAREEQYF.

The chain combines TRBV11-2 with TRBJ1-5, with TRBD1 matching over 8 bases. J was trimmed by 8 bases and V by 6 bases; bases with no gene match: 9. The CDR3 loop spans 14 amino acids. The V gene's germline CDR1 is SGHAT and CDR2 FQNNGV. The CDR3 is CASSRTGPSEPQHF. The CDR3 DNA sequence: TGTGCCAGCAGTCGGACAGGGCCCTCGGAGCCCCAGCATTTT.